A selection of T cell receptor beta chains follows, all from one sample in a study of CDR3 diversity in severe acne. TCRdb used MiXCR to reprocess the PCR reads, holding one entry per CDR3 protein. The profile shows roughly 79,000 distinct CDR3 sequences, around 47% of them singletons. The sample comprised blood. These receptors came from a male donor with severe acne vulgaris. Each CDR3 is given with its conserved first and last residue. A D gene is named only where the DNA matches it firmly. Clone size is not always given. Where it is, it says once, few, many or a class for expanded clones.

V,size,D,length,CDR3
TRBV11-2,many,NA,13,CASSPGHNQPQHF
TRBV15,NA,NA,16,CATSRDRLAGGETQYF
TRBV7-2,medium-sized,NA,12,CASSLAFYEQYF
TRBV7-9,NA,NA,15,CASSLVSGSTDTQYF
TRBV7-9,NA,TRBD2,16,CASSHRGGRGTGELFF
TRBV7-9,NA,NA,13,CASSWGSGNTIYF
TRBV20-1,many,NA,13,CSARVGGTREQYF
TRBV7-3,many,NA,13,CASSTFTYNEQFF
TRBV11-2,many,NA,13,CASSFEWLNEQYF
TRBV7-7,NA,TRBD2,16,CASSPGLAGVIHEQYF
TRBV4-1,few,NA,18,CASSQEEGSRASQETQYF
TRBV9,NA,TRBD2,15,CASKEDSGSTGELFF
TRBV9,medium-sized,NA,14,CASSVRRGVQPQHF
TRBV5-1,NA,NA,13,CASSPDLVYGYTF
TRBV7-4,NA,TRBD1,14,CASSGTGVAYEQYF
TRBV12-3/TRBV12-4,few,TRBD1,14,CASRGQGWRSPLHF
TRBV10-3,few,NA,12,CAISSQAYEQYF
TRBV20-1,NA,NA,15,CSAERGGGGGGELFF
TRBV7-9,NA,TRBD2,14,CASSYLGGSYEQYF
TRBV29-1,NA,NA,12,CSVEARFDGYTF
TRBV10-1,medium-sized,NA,13,CASSVDGTGELFF
TRBV30,once,TRBD2,16,CAWRHPGLANQETQYF
TRBV20-1,NA,TRBD2,12,CSATGGSYEQYF
TRBV20-1,many,NA,16,CSAGGLSARSTDTQYF
TRBV20-1,many,TRBD1,15,CSARDGTGRIDEQYF
TRBV6-6,NA,NA,14,CASSYSGFSYEQYF
TRBV18,NA,NA,13,CASSPPCSYEQYF
TRBV7-2,many,TRBD1,13,CASSVGQGYGYTF
TRBV12-3/TRBV12-4,many,NA,14,CASTSRQGAYEQYF
TRBV24-1,many,NA,12,CATSDPHNEQFF
TRBV4-1,few,NA,15,CASSQIGQGRTEAFF
TRBV7-3,NA,TRBD2,13,CASGFGGGNEQFF
TRBV20-1,NA,NA,15,CSATLLRDLPTGYTF
TRBV9,NA,NA,14,CASSVVGTSYEQYF
TRBV27,few,TRBD2,18,CASSYRLAGVGDRSEQFF
TRBV15,NA,TRBD1,15,CATSRRDRGPYEQYF
TRBV25-1,few,TRBD1,15,CASSPGTGGWETQYF
TRBV7-9,NA,NA,17,CASSLAGQDRLGSPLHF
TRBV6-2/TRBV6-3,NA,NA,15,CASSLGLGDGGEQYF
TRBV7-9,NA,NA,14,CASGLWQGKETQYF
TRBV9,medium-sized,NA,12,CASSENLGTQYF
TRBV9,once,NA,13,CASSASGNQPQHF
TRBV2,few,NA,12,CASTTGGETQYF
TRBV7-9,few,NA,13,CASSWTSQETQYF
TRBV5-8,medium-sized,TRBD2,15,CASSLGSREANEQYF
TRBV7-9,NA,TRBD1,16,CASSSRTGGRFGELFF
TRBV12-3/TRBV12-4,medium-sized,NA,14,CASSLAILSYEQYF
TRBV24-1,medium-sized,TRBD2,16,CATSDSLTSGTDTQYF
TRBV29-1,NA,NA,11,CSGDWGTEAFF
TRBV7-8,few,NA,14,CASSLGVGDTEAFF
TRBV24-1,medium-sized,NA,13,CATSDDRSYEQYF
TRBV2,NA,TRBD1,15,CASSEATGRNYGYTF
TRBV29-1,many,TRBD2,15,CSVVVAGDQKETQYF
TRBV12-3/TRBV12-4,NA,NA,14,CASSLRQSGNTIYF
TRBV5-4,few,NA,14,CASSLDSDGTEAFF
TRBV25-1,few,NA,10,CASSPAEAFF